Listed below are T cell receptor beta chains from one sample, sequenced in a study of blood T cell repertoires in COVID-19. TCRdb's copy holds only in-frame clones and misses some; the assay was immunoSEQ multiplex PCR. The sample carries about 230,000 clones, over 70% recorded once. Material: peripheral blood. The receptor source for this set is a middle-aged man with acute or convalescent COVID-19. Both conserved end residues are part of each CDR3. The D gene is left open where the match is weak. Rows may omit the clone size; those that give it use once, few, many or a size class.

cdr3_nt: TGTGCCAGCAGCTTAGAGGAGGGAGGGCCCTACGAGCAGTACTTC
cdr3_aa: CASSLEEGGPYEQYF
j_call: TRBJ2-7
v_call: TRBV7-2
clone_size: NA
d_call: TRBD2

cdr3_nt: TGTGCCAGCAGTTTATGGTATCAGGGTAGCAATCAGCCCCAGCATTTT
cdr3_aa: CASSLWYQGSNQPQHF
j_call: TRBJ1-5
v_call: TRBV28
clone_size: once
d_call: NA

cdr3_nt: TGTGCCTGGAGTACGGGGACAGGGGTCTACGAGCAGTACTTC
cdr3_aa: CAWSTGTGVYEQYF
j_call: TRBJ2-7
v_call: TRBV30
clone_size: NA
d_call: TRBD1

cdr3_nt: TGTGCCAGCAGCTTAACGTTAGCGGGACTCAATGAGCAGTTCTTC
cdr3_aa: CASSLTLAGLNEQFF
j_call: TRBJ2-1
v_call: TRBV7-3
clone_size: NA
d_call: TRBD2

cdr3_nt: TGTGCCAGCAGCCTCGTTGGGAGACAGGGAGCCACTGAAGCTTTCTTT
cdr3_aa: CASSLVGRQGATEAFF
j_call: TRBJ1-1
v_call: TRBV5-5
clone_size: few
d_call: TRBD1

cdr3_nt: TGTGCCAGCAGGGTAGGGGATGGCTACACCTTC
cdr3_aa: CASRVGDGYTF
j_call: TRBJ1-2
v_call: TRBV3-1/TRBV3-2
clone_size: once
d_call: NA

cdr3_nt: TGCGCCAGCAGCCCACAAACGGGGGGGGCCAACGTCCTGACTTTC
cdr3_aa: CASSPQTGGANVLTF
j_call: TRBJ2-6
v_call: TRBV4-3
clone_size: NA
d_call: NA

cdr3_nt: TGTGCCAGCAGTTACGGGACTAGCGGGAATGAGCAGTTCTTC
cdr3_aa: CASSYGTSGNEQFF
j_call: TRBJ2-1
v_call: TRBV6-2/TRBV6-3
clone_size: NA
d_call: TRBD2

cdr3_nt: TGTGCCAGCAGTACCAGGGATTCACCCCTCCACTTT
cdr3_aa: CASSTRDSPLHF
j_call: TRBJ1-6
v_call: TRBV28
clone_size: NA
d_call: NA

cdr3_nt: TGTGCCAGCAGCCCAGCCGGGACAGGGGCGATCGATGAGCAGTTCTTC
cdr3_aa: CASSPAGTGAIDEQFF
j_call: TRBJ2-1
v_call: TRBV9
clone_size: NA
d_call: TRBD1

cdr3_nt: TGTGCCAGCAGCCCCACCGGGTCGGGACAGGGGTTCTCTGGAAACACCATATATTTT
cdr3_aa: CASSPTGSGQGFSGNTIYF
j_call: TRBJ1-3
v_call: TRBV5-5
clone_size: NA
d_call: TRBD1

cdr3_nt: TGTGCCAGCTCACCAGGGGGCAGATCGGGCTACGAGCAGTACTTC
cdr3_aa: CASSPGGRSGYEQYF
j_call: TRBJ2-7
v_call: TRBV18
clone_size: NA
d_call: NA

cdr3_nt: TGCAGCGCCCTCTTTAGCACAGATACGCAGTATTTT
cdr3_aa: CSALFSTDTQYF
j_call: TRBJ2-3
v_call: TRBV29-1
clone_size: NA
d_call: NA

cdr3_nt: TGTGCCAGCAGCTCCACAGCTAACACCGGGGAGCTGTTTTTT
cdr3_aa: CASSSTANTGELFF
j_call: TRBJ2-2
v_call: TRBV7-3
clone_size: once
d_call: NA

cdr3_nt: TGTGCCAGCAGCGCGGGGACTAGCGGGTCCTACACCTACGAGCAGTACTTC
cdr3_aa: CASSAGTSGSYTYEQYF
j_call: TRBJ2-7
v_call: TRBV9
clone_size: NA
d_call: TRBD2

cdr3_nt: TGTGCCAGCAGCCAAGGGACTAGCGGGGTATACGAGCAGTACTTC
cdr3_aa: CASSQGTSGVYEQYF
j_call: TRBJ2-7
v_call: TRBV3-1/TRBV3-2
clone_size: NA
d_call: TRBD2

cdr3_nt: TGTGCCAGCAGTGAAGCGCAGCTAGCGGGAGCCAATGAGCAGTTCTTC
cdr3_aa: CASSEAQLAGANEQFF
j_call: TRBJ2-1
v_call: TRBV6-1
clone_size: NA
d_call: TRBD2

cdr3_nt: TGTGCCAGCAGCGACCTCAAAGCGGGACCGAATGAAAAACTGTTTTTT
cdr3_aa: CASSDLKAGPNEKLFF
j_call: TRBJ1-4
v_call: TRBV9
clone_size: NA
d_call: NA

cdr3_nt: TGTGCCAGCAGCTTAGCGTTCAAGCGGGAGGGAACTTACAATGAGCAGTTCTTC
cdr3_aa: CASSLAFKREGTYNEQFF
j_call: TRBJ2-1
v_call: TRBV7-8
clone_size: NA
d_call: TRBD2

cdr3_nt: TGTGCCAGTAGTACGGACAGACCTTGGGGGCCCCAGCATTTT
cdr3_aa: CASSTDRPWGPQHF
j_call: TRBJ1-5
v_call: TRBV19
clone_size: NA
d_call: NA

cdr3_nt: TGTGCCAGCAGCTTGGAAACTAGCGGGAGAAGGGATACGCAGTATTTT
cdr3_aa: CASSLETSGRRDTQYF
j_call: TRBJ2-3
v_call: TRBV5-6
clone_size: NA
d_call: TRBD2

cdr3_nt: TGTGCCAGCAGCCAGGCGGGGGTCGGAAGCAATCAGCCCCAGCATTTT
cdr3_aa: CASSQAGVGSNQPQHF
j_call: TRBJ1-5
v_call: TRBV7-2
clone_size: NA
d_call: NA